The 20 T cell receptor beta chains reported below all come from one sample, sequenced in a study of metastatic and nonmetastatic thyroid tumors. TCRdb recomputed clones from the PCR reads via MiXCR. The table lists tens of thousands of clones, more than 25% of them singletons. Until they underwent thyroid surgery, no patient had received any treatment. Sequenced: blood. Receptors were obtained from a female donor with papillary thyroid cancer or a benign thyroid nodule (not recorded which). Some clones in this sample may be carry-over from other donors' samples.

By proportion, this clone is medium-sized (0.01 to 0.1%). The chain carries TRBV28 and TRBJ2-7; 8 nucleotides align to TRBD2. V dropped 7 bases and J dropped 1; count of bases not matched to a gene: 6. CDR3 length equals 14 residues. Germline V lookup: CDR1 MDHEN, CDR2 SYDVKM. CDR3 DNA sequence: TGTGCCAGCACCCGGGGGGGGAGTTCCTACGAGCAGTACTTC. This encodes CASTRGGSSYEQYF. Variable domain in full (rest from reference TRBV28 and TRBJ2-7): DVKVTQSSRYLVKRTGEKVFLECVQDMDHENMFWYRQDPGLGLRLIYFSYDVKMKEKGDIPEGYSVSREKKERFSLILESASTNQTSMYLCASTRGGSSYEQYFGPGTRLTVT.

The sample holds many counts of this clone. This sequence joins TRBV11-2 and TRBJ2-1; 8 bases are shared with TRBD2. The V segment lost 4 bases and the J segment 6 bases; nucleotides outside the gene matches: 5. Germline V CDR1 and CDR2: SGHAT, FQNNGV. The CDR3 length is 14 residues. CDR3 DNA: TGTGCCAGCAGCTGGGTTGGACTAGCCAATGAGCAGTTCTTC. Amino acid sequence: CASSWVGLANEQFF.

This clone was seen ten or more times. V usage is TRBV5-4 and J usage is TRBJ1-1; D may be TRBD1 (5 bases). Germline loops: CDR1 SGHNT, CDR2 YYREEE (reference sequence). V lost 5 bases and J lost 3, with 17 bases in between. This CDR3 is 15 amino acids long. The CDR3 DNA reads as TGTGCCAGCAGTCGTAAGTGGGGGTCGGACACTGAAGCTTTCTTT. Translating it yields CASSRKWGSDTEAFF.

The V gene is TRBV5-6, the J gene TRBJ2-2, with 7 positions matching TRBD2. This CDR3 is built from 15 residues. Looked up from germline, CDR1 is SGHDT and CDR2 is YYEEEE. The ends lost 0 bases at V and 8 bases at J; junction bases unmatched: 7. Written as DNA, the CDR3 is TGTGCCAGCAGCTTGGCCGGACTAGAGGGTGGGGAGCTGTTTTTT. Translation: CASSLAGLEGGELFF.

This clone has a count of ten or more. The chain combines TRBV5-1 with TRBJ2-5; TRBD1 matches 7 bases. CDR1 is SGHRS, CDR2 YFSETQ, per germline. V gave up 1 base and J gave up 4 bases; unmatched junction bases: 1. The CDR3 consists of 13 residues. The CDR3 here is CASSLPGGETQYF. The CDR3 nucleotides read TGCGCCAGCAGCTTGCCAGGGGGAGAGACCCAGTACTTC.

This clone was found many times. This CDR3 is CASSTTGGGNQPQHF. The CDR3 DNA sequence: TGCGCCAGCAGCACGACAGGGGGCGGCAATCAGCCCCAGCATTTT. The J gene is TRBJ1-5, the V gene TRBV5-1, with TRBD1 matching over 10 bases. CDR3 length equals 15 residues. Germline V lookup: CDR1 SGHRS, CDR2 YFSETQ. J lost 2 bases, V lost 4 bases, and 3 bases had no gene match.

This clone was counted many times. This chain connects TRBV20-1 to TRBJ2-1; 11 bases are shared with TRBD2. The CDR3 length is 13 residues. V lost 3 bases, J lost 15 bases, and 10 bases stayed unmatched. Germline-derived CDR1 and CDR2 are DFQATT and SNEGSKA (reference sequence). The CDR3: CSARTSGASQAFF. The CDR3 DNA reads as TGCAGTGCTAGGACTAGCGGGGCCTCCCAAGCGTTCTTC.

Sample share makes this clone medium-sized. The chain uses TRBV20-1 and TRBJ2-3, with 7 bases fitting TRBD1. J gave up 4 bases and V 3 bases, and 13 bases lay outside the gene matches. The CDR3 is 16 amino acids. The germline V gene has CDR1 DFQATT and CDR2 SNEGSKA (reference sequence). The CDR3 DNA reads TGCAGTGCTAGGGGTGTGGAGACAGGGAGTTCAGATACGCAGTATTTT. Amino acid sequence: CSARGVETGSSDTQYF.

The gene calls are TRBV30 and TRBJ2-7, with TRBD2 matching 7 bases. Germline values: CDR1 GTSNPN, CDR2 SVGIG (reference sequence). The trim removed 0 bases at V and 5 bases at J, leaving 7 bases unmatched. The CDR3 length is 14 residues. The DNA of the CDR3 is TGTGCCTGGAGTGTAGAGCCTAGCGGCCACGAGCAGTACTTC. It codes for CAWSVEPSGHEQYF.

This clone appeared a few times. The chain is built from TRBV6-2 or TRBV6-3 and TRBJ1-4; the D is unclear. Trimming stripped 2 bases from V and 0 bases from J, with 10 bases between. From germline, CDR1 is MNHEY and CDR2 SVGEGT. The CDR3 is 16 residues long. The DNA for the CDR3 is TGTGCCAGCAGTTACACAGCCAGCACAACTAATGAAAAACTGTTTTTT. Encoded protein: CASSYTASTTNEKLFF.

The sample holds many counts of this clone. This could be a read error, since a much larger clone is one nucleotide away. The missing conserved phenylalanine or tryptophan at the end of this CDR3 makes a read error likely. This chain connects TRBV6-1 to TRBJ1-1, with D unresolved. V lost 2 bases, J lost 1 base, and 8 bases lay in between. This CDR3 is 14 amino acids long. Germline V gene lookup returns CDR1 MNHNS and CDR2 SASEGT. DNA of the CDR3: TGTGCCAGCAGTGAACGGGGTAAGAACACTGAAGCTTTCCTT. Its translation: CASSERGKNTEAFL.

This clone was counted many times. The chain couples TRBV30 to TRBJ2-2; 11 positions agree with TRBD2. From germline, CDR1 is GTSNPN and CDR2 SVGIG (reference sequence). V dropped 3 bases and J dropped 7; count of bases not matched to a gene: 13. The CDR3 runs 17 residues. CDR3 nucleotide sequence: TGTGCCTGGAGGGGATTCCTAGCGGGAGGCGGAGGCGGGGAGCTGTTTTTT. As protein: CAWRGFLAGGGGGELFF.

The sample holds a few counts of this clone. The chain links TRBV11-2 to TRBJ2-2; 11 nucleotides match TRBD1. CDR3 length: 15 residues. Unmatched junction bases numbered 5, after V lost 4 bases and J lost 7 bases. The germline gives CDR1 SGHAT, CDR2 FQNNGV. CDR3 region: CASSSPGQGVGELFF. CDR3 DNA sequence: TGTGCCAGCAGCTCCCCGGGACAGGGGGTCGGGGAGCTGTTTTTT.

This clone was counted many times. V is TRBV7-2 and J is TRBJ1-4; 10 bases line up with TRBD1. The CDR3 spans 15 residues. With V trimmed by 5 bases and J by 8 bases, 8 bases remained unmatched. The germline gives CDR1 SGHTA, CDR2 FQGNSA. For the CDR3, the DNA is TGTGCCAGCAGCAGACAGACAGGGGGCAGGGAAAAACTGTTTTTT. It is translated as CASSRQTGGREKLFF.

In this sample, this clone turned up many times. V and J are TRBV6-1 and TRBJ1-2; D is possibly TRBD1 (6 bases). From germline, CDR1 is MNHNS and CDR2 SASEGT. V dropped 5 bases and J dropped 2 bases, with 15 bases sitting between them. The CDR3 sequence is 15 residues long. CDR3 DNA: TGTGCCAGCAGTCCCTCCTTAGGGGGAAACTATGGCTACACCTTC. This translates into CASSPSLGGNYGYTF.

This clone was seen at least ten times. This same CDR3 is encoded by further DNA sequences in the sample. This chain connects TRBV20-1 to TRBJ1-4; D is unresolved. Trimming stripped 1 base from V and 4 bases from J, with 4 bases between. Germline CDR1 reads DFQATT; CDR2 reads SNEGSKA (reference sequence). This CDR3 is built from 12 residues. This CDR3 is CSARAVNEKLFF. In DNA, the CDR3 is TGCAGTGCTAGAGCGGTTAATGAAAAACTGTTTTTT.

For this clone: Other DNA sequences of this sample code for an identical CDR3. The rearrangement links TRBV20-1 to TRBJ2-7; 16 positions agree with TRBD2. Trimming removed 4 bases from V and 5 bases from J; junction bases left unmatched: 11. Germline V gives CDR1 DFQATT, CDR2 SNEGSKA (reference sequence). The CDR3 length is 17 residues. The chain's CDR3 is CSATNGTSGRAVNEQYF. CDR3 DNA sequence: TGCAGTGCTACCAACGGGACTAGCGGGAGGGCCGTTAACGAGCAGTACTTC.

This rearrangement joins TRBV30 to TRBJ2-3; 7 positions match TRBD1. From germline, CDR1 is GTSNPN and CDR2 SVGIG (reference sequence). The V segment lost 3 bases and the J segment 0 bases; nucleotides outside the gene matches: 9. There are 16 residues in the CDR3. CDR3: CAWRSLGTASTDTQYF. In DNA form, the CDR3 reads TGTGCCTGGAGATCGCTCGGGACAGCTAGCACAGATACGCAGTATTTT.

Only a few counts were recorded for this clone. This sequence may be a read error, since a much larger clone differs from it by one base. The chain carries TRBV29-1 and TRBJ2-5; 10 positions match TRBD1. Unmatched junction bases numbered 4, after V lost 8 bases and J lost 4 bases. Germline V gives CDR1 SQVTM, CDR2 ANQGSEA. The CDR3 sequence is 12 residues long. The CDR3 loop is CSSRTGGETQYF. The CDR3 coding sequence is TGCAGCTCCCGGACAGGGGGAGAGACCCAGTACTTC.

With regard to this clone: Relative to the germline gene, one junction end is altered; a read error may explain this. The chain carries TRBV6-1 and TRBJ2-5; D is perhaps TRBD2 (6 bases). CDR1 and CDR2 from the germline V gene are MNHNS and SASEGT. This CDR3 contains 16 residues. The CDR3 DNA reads TGTGCCAGCAGTGCCATTCCGGGAGAGGGGAAAGAGACACAGTACTTC. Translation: CASSAIPGEGKETQYF.